One sample yielded the 20 T cell receptor beta chains listed below, sequenced in a study of cytomegalovirus exposure and HLA in healthy donors. PCR was performed using 60 Vbeta and 13 Jbeta primers. Clones were sequenced by immunoSEQ multiplex PCR, and TCRdb holds only the in-frame ones, with some missing. The sample records fewer than 150,000 clones, about 80% being singletons. The sequenced material came from PBMCs. These receptors were obtained from a woman aged 40 to 50 in good health and CMV-seropositive.

This chain links TRBV6-5 with TRBJ1-2, with 12 bases identical to TRBD1. The CDR3 sequence is 15 residues long. CDR1 and CDR2 from the germline V gene are MNHEY and SVGAGI. Trimming at V came to 4 bases and at J to 8 bases, leaving 8 bases not matched to a gene. The CDR3 sequence is CASSLPGQGAGGYTF. The DNA for the CDR3 is TGTGCCAGCAGTTTACCGGGACAGGGGGCGGGGGGCTACACCTTC.

The rearrangement joins TRBV18 to TRBJ1-3, with 8 bases matching TRBD1. V lost 3 bases, J lost 0 bases, and 4 bases stayed unmatched. CDR3 length equals 16 residues. The germline CDR1 and CDR2 sequences are KGHSH and LQKENI. DNA of the CDR3: TGTGCCAGCTCACCGGACAGGGCGAGCTCTGGAAACACCATATATTTT. Protein product: CASSPDRASSGNTIYF.

V gene TRBV23-1 combines with J gene TRBJ2-7; 8 bases are shared with TRBD1. TRBV23-1 is designated an ORF whose function remains uncertain. The CDR3 sequence is 12 residues long. After removal of 7 bases from V and 5 bases from J, the junction contained 4 bases not matched to a gene. The CDR3 spells CASKGTGHEQYF. The CDR3 DNA reads as TGCGCCAGCAAAGGGACAGGACACGAGCAGTACTTC.

The gene calls are TRBV5-4 and TRBJ1-1; D might be TRBD1 (5 bases). V lost 4 bases and J lost 5, with 15 bases in between. CDR3 size: 14 residues. CDR1 and CDR2 (germline): SGHNT, YYREEE (reference sequence). The CDR3 coding sequence is TGTGCCAGCAGCCTGGGACGGAGGCGGACTGAAGCTTTCTTT. Amino acids: CASSLGRRRTEAFF. Using reference TRBV5-4 and TRBJ1-1 for the parts outside the CDR3, the full variable domain is ETGVTQSPTHLIKTRGQQVTLRCSSQSGHNTVSWYQQALGQGPQFIFQYYREEENGRGNFPPRFSGLQFPNYSSELNVNALELDDSALYLCASSLGRRRTEAFFGQGTRLTVV.

The genes are TRBV4-3 and TRBJ2-1, with 12 positions matching TRBD2. The CDR3 sequence is 18 residues long. Trimming took 1 base from V and 0 from J; bases not matched to a gene: 4. Germline V lookup: CDR1 LGHNA, CDR2 YSLEER. CDR3 in amino acids: CASSQVGTSGHSYNEQFF. Written as DNA, the CDR3 is TGCGCCAGCAGCCAAGTAGGGACTAGCGGGCACTCCTACAATGAGCAGTTCTTC.

V and J are TRBV7-3 and TRBJ2-1, with 7 bases aligning to TRBD2. V shed 4 bases and J 6 bases; nucleotides not matched to a gene: 12. CDR1 SGHTA and CDR2 FQGTGA come from the germline V gene. CDR3 length: 16 amino acids. The CDR3 DNA reads TGTGCCAGCAGCTCCCACGGCGGGAGTTCATTCAATGAGCAGTTCTTC. It specifies CASSSHGGSSFNEQFF.

The gene calls are TRBV9 and TRBJ1-2; weak D call: TRBD1 (5 bases). Trimming shortened V by 1 base and J by 4 bases, and 17 bases separated the two germline ends. The CDR3 contains 16 residues. Germline values: CDR1 SGDLS, CDR2 YYNGEE. DNA of the CDR3: TGTGCCAGCAGCGTAAGCACTACCAGGGCGTCCTATGGCTACACCTTC. Its protein is CASSVSTTRASYGYTF. The full variable domain, completed using reference TRBV9 and TRBJ1-2, is DSGVTQTPKHLITATGQRVTLRCSPRSGDLSVYWYQQSLDQGLQFLIQYYNGEERAKGNILERFSAQQFPDLHSELNLSSLELGDSALYFCASSVSTTRASYGYTFGSGTRLTVV.

The J gene is TRBJ2-1, the V gene TRBV10-3, with TRBD1 identical over 7 bases. V lost 6 bases and J lost 6; bases outside the gene matches: 5. This CDR3 has 13 amino acids. The germline CDR1 and CDR2 sequences are ENHRY and SYGVKD. CDR3 region: CAISLDRVNEQFF. The CDR3 DNA is TGTGCCATCAGCCTCGACAGGGTCAATGAGCAGTTCTTC.

The chain couples TRBV5-1 to TRBJ2-7; 7 nucleotides align to TRBD1. Trimming took 4 bases from V and 0 from J; bases not matched to a gene: 4. This CDR3 is 14 amino acids long. CDR1 and CDR2 (germline): SGHRS, YFSETQ. CDR3 in DNA: TGCGCCAGCAGCGAACAGGGGAGCTCCTACGAGCAGTACTTC. It translates to CASSEQGSSYEQYF.

As for this clone: The sample holds other DNA sequences that translate to the same CDR3. V usage is TRBV6-5 and J usage is TRBJ2-7; 9 bases align to TRBD1. V lost 6 bases, J lost 4 bases, and 7 bases stayed unmatched. Germline CDR1 is MNHEY and CDR2 is SVGAGI. The CDR3 consists of 14 residues. CDR3 DNA sequence: TGTGCCAGCAGCCCTGGGACAGGGCGATACGAGCAGTACTTC. It yields the protein CASSPGTGRYEQYF.

The CDR3 DNA sequence: TGTGCCAGCAGTGTGAGGCGGGACAATTCACCCCTCCACTTT. As protein: CASSVRRDNSPLHF. The V gene is TRBV2, the J gene TRBJ1-6; tentatively, D is TRBD1 (5 bases). Trimming pared 4 bases from V and 7 bases from J, leaving 11 bases between. CDR1 is SNHLY, CDR2 FYNNEI, per germline. This CDR3 region has 14 residues.

This chain links TRBV19 with TRBJ2-7, with TRBD1 as a possible D gene (5 bases). This CDR3 comprises 14 residues. CDR1 LNHDA and CDR2 SQIVND come from the germline V gene (reference sequence). V was trimmed by 3 bases and J by 7 bases, leaving 16 bases between them. CDR3: CASSMGRTKGEQYF. DNA for the CDR3: TGTGCCAGTAGTATGGGGCGGACGAAAGGAGAGCAGTACTTC. Based on the CDR3 plus reference TRBV19 and TRBJ2-7, the full variable domain is DGGITQSPKYLFRKEGQNVTLSCEQNLNHDAMYWYRQDPGQGLRLIYYSQIVNDFQKGDIAEGYSVSREKKESFPLTVTSAQKNPTAFYLCASSMGRTKGEQYFGPGTRLTVT.

J is TRBJ1-3 and V is TRBV6-5, with D possibly matching TRBD1 (6 bases). This CDR3 region has 14 residues. The ends were cut back, 5 bases at V and 9 bases at J, with 17 bases in the middle. CDR1 is MNHEY and CDR2 is SVGAGI in the germline V gene. The CDR3 loop reads CASSNRQVGGTIYF. For the CDR3, the DNA is TGTGCCAGCAGTAATAGACAGGTCGGAGGCACCATATATTTT.

The chain is built from TRBV6-6 and TRBJ2-7, with a weak D call TRBD2 (5 bases). The V gene's germline CDR1 is MNHNY and CDR2 SVGAGI (reference sequence). The CDR3 covers 13 residues. The germline V and J ends were trimmed by 0 bases and 6 bases, with 9 bases remaining between them. The CDR3 bases are TGTGCCAGCAGTTACTCTGGTGGGAGCGAGCAGTACTTC. Its translation: CASSYSGGSEQYF.

The chain carries TRBV7-9 and TRBJ1-5, with 8 nucleotides matching TRBD1. CDR1 SEHNR and CDR2 FQNEAQ come from the germline V gene (reference sequence). The ends lost 3 bases at V and 10 bases at J; junction bases unmatched: 8. This CDR3 contains 14 residues. The CDR3, as DNA: TGTGCCAGCAGCTTCGGACAGGGTCGCCTTCCCCAGCATTTT. Translation: CASSFGQGRLPQHF.

The DNA for the CDR3 is TGTGCCAGCAGATGGCCGGGACAGTCGAACACTGAAGCTTTCTTT. This gives the protein CASRWPGQSNTEAFF. The chain combines TRBV6-5 with TRBJ1-1, with 7 nucleotides matching TRBD1. V lost 6 bases to trimming and J lost 1 base; unmatched junction nucleotides: 8. This CDR3 comprises 15 residues. Germline CDR1 MNHEY, CDR2 SVGAGI.

This chain connects TRBV5-6 to TRBJ2-5; 7 bases align to TRBD1. The CDR3 is 15 residues long. The J segment lost 4 bases and the V segment lost 2 bases, leaving 8 bases of the junction unmatched. The germline CDR1 and CDR2 sequences are SGHDT and YYEEEE. This CDR3 reads CASSLIDRVVETQYF. The CDR3 nucleotides read TGTGCCAGCAGCTTAATCGACAGGGTGGTAGAGACCCAGTACTTC. The full variable domain, its missing parts supplied by reference TRBV5-6 and TRBJ2-5, is DAGVTQSPTHLIKTRGQQVTLRCSPKSGHDTVSWYQQALGQGPQFIFQYYEEEERQRGNFPDRFSGHQFPNYSSELNVNALLLGDSALYLCASSLIDRVVETQYFGPGTRLLVL.

The chain employs TRBV7-9 and TRBJ2-7; 8 positions agree with TRBD1. The J segment lost 2 bases and the V segment lost 3 bases, leaving 6 bases of the junction unmatched. The CDR3 consists of 15 residues. Looked up from germline, CDR1 is SEHNR and CDR2 is FQNEAQ (reference sequence). For the CDR3, the DNA is TGTGCCAGCAGCTTCGGGACAGGCGGTCCCTACGAGCAGTACTTC. Protein sequence: CASSFGTGGPYEQYF.

This chain's CDR3 is CASSPRDIANEQFF. The CDR3 DNA reads as TGTGCCAGTAGTCCAAGGGACATAGCGAATGAGCAGTTCTTC. The chain combines TRBV19 with TRBJ2-1, with D perhaps matching TRBD1 (6 bases). The germline CDR1 and CDR2 sequences are LNHDA and SQIVND (reference sequence). The germline V and J ends were trimmed by 5 bases and 7 bases, with 15 bases remaining between them. The CDR3 length is 14 residues.

A remark on this clone: The junction does not match germline at one end; this may be a read error. The gene calls are TRBV7-7 and TRBJ2-3; TRBD2 matches at 8 bases. The CDR3 runs to 14 residues. In germline, CDR1 is SSHAT, CDR2 FNYEAQ (reference sequence). The CDR3 is CASSPGLALDTQYF. The CDR3, as DNA: TGTGCTAGCAGCCCCGGACTAGCTTTGGATACGCAGTATTTT.